One sample yielded the 21 T cell receptor beta chains listed below, sequenced in a study of blood T cell repertoires in COVID-19. Clones were read by immunoSEQ multiplex PCR, and TCRdb kept only the in-frame ones, dropping some. The sample contains about 60,000 clones, approximately 90% of which appear only once. The sequenced sample was peripheral blood. Receptors originate from a man aged 55 to 69 with acute or convalescent COVID-19.

The chain carries TRBV7-2 and TRBJ2-1; 8 bases fit TRBD1. Losses at the gene ends were 2 bases for V and 4 bases for J; bases not matched to a gene: 4. CDR1 and CDR2 from the germline V gene are SGHTA and FQGNSA. This CDR3 has 15 amino acids. CDR3: CASSLQGAYYNEQFF. Written as DNA, the CDR3 is TGTGCCAGCAGCTTACAGGGGGCGTATTACAATGAGCAGTTCTTC.

The V and J genes are TRBV7-2 and TRBJ2-3, with D unresolved. This CDR3 has 14 amino acids. CDR1 and CDR2 from the germline V gene are SGHTA and FQGNSA. Trimming cost V 6 bases and J 2 bases, with 12 bases left between them. This chain's CDR3 is CASSQMKLTDTQYF. In DNA, the CDR3 is TGTGCCAGCAGTCAAATGAAGCTCACAGATACGCAGTATTTT.

The chain combines TRBV9 with TRBJ1-2, with TRBD1 matching 7 bases. This CDR3 has 15 residues. The ends lost 4 bases at V and 8 bases at J; junction bases unmatched: 14. Germline V gene lookup returns CDR1 SGDLS and CDR2 YYNGEE. In nucleotides, the CDR3 is TGTGCCAGCAGCCCACGGACAGGAGGAACTTGGGGCTACACCTTC. Translating gives CASSPRTGGTWGYTF.

V gene TRBV7-9 combines with J gene TRBJ2-1; D remains unclear. This CDR3 spans 15 amino acids. Trimming took 3 bases from V and 0 from J, leaving 9 bases between them. In germline, CDR1 is SEHNR, CDR2 FQNEAQ (reference sequence). The CDR3, as DNA: TGTGCCAGCAGCTTCGTCATTAGCTCCTACAATGAGCAGTTCTTC. The encoded protein is CASSFVISSYNEQFF.

J is TRBJ1-3 and V is TRBV5-1, with D possibly TRBD1 on 5 matching bases. Trimming left V 3 bases short and J 0 bases short, with 10 bases between. The CDR3 is made up of 15 amino acids. Germline CDR1 is SGHRS and CDR2 is YFSETQ. The chain's CDR3 is CASSWGGGSGNTIYF. The CDR3 DNA is TGCGCCAGCAGCTGGGGCGGGGGCTCTGGAAACACCATATATTTT. Using reference TRBV5-1 and TRBJ1-3 for the parts outside the CDR3, the full variable domain is KAGVTQTPRYLIKTRGQQVTLSCSPISGHRSVSWYQQTPGQGLQFLFEYFSETQRNKGNFPGRFSGRQFSNSRSEMNVSTLELGDSALYLCASSWGGGSGNTIYFGEGSWLTVV.

This clone appeared a single time. The J gene is TRBJ2-3, the V gene TRBV19; 9 nucleotides agree with TRBD2. Germline V gene sequence: CDR1 LNHDA, CDR2 SQIVND (reference sequence). Trimming took 2 bases from V and 4 from J; bases not matched to a gene: 7. CDR3 size: 16 residues. The CDR3 loop is CASSISQREDSDTQYF. The CDR3 coding sequence is TGTGCCAGTAGTATATCTCAGCGGGAGGATTCAGATACGCAGTATTTT.

The CDR3 bases are TGTGCAGCGGGACTAGCGGGAGGGGATGAGCAGTTCTTC. Translating gives CAAGLAGGDEQFF. V usage is TRBV12-3 or TRBV12-4 and J usage is TRBJ2-1, with 16 bases that match TRBD2. The CDR3 has 13 residues.

This chain joins TRBV7-9 and TRBJ2-7; 13 nucleotides agree with TRBD2. Germline loops: CDR1 SEHNR, CDR2 FQNEAQ (reference sequence). This CDR3 comprises 17 residues. The trim removed 6 bases at V and 0 bases at J, leaving 8 bases unmatched. The CDR3 bases are TGTGCCAGCAGTTCGACTAGCGGGAGGACCAGCTCCTACGAGCAGTACTTC. This encodes CASSSTSGRTSSYEQYF.

This chain uses TRBV18 with TRBJ1-2, with 7 nucleotides matching TRBD1. Germline lookup yields CDR1 KGHSH and CDR2 LQKENI. This CDR3 is 13 amino acids long. V lost 3 bases, J lost 6 bases, and 4 bases stayed unmatched. The CDR3 spells CASSPGQDHGYTF. In DNA form, the CDR3 reads TGTGCCAGCTCACCTGGACAGGACCATGGCTACACCTTC.

This clone occurred a few times. The gene calls are TRBV28 and TRBJ1-2; the match to TRBD1 covers 8 bases. V gave up 4 bases and J gave up 8 bases; unmatched junction bases: 9. Germline lookup yields CDR1 MDHEN and CDR2 SYDVKM. The CDR3 extends over 14 amino acids. CDR3 sequence reads: CASSSLTGVRGYTF. The CDR3 nucleotides read TGTGCCAGCAGTTCCCTGACAGGGGTGAGAGGCTACACCTTC.

The CDR3 sequence: CASSLNTGGTEAFF. DNA for the CDR3: TGTGCCAGCAGCTTAAACACAGGGGGCACTGAAGCTTTCTTT. This sequence joins TRBV7-9 and TRBJ1-1, with 8 positions matching TRBD1. Trimming at V came to 2 bases and at J to 4 bases, leaving 3 bases not matched to a gene. The CDR3 extends over 14 amino acids. CDR1 SEHNR and CDR2 FQNEAQ come from the germline V gene (reference sequence).

This clone was observed a single time. The J gene is TRBJ1-5, the V gene TRBV27; TRBD1 is a possible D gene (6 bases). From germline, CDR1 is MNHEY and CDR2 SMNVEV (reference sequence). V lost 5 bases and J 2 bases, leaving 16 bases between the germline ends. This CDR3 spans 16 amino acids. The DNA for the CDR3 is TGTGCCAGCAGTATCCGGGACATCGGTGGCAATCAGCCCCAGCATTTT. Translated: CASSIRDIGGNQPQHF.

This chain links TRBV7-9 with TRBJ1-1; D remains ambiguous. CDR1 is SEHNR and CDR2 is FQNEAQ in the germline V gene (reference sequence). CDR3 length equals 15 residues. Trimming removed 5 bases at V and 0 bases at J, with 13 bases between. CDR3 in DNA: TGTGCCAGCAGCGCGCCGAGGGCGCTGAACACTGAAGCTTTCTTT. Its translation is CASSAPRALNTEAFF.

This sequence joins TRBV9 and TRBJ1-2; D might be TRBD1 (6 bases). Trimming removed 3 bases at V and 1 base at J, with 16 bases between. This CDR3 is 16 amino acids long. Germline CDR1 is SGDLS and CDR2 is YYNGEE. The CDR3 sequence is CASSAFPTGHNYGYTF. The CDR3 DNA follows: TGTGCCAGCAGCGCCTTCCCGACAGGCCATAACTATGGCTACACCTTC.

As regards this clone: One end of the junction varies from germline; a read error may be responsible. The chain couples TRBV27 to TRBJ1-1; a weak D match, TRBD1 (5 bases). The CDR3 length is 14 residues. In germline, CDR1 is MNHEY, CDR2 SMNVEV (reference sequence). Here the CDR3 reads CASSWAGRNAEAFF. The CDR3 nucleotides read TGTGCCAGCAGTTGGGCAGGGAGGAACGCTGAAGCTTTCTTT.

By share, this clone counts as medium-sized. CDR3 in DNA: TGTGCCACCAGGACTAGCGGAGCCGTGAACACCGGGGAGCTGTTTTTT. Translation: CATRTSGAVNTGELFF. The V and J genes are TRBV24-1 and TRBJ2-2, with TRBD2 matching over 9 bases. The V gene's germline CDR1 is KGHDR and CDR2 SFDVKD. The V segment lost 7 bases and the J segment 1 base; nucleotides outside the gene matches: 6. CDR3 size: 16 residues.

The chain uses TRBV14 and TRBJ2-7; TRBD1 aligns across 8 bases. This CDR3 region has 14 residues. The trim removed 4 bases at V and 0 bases at J, leaving 2 bases unmatched. The germline gives CDR1 SGHDN, CDR2 FVKESK. CDR3 protein: CASSRQGPSYEQYF. For the CDR3, the DNA is TGTGCCAGCAGCCGACAGGGGCCCTCCTACGAGCAGTACTTC.

This rearrangement joins TRBV6-4 to TRBJ2-6; D may be TRBD1 (5 bases). CDR1 is MRHNA and CDR2 is SNTAGT in the germline V gene. The CDR3 is 15 residues long. V lost 7 bases and J 4 bases, leaving 14 bases between the germline ends. CDR3 DNA sequence: TGTGCCAGCACCAAACAGGAATCCGGGGCCAACGTCCTGACTTTC. This encodes CASTKQESGANVLTF.

The chain carries TRBV12-5 and TRBJ1-1; TRBD1 aligns across 8 bases. CDR3 length: 14 amino acids. The junction had 5 bases not matched to a gene; V was cut back by 7 bases and J by 1 base. Germline V CDR1 and CDR2: LGHNT, FRNRAP. CDR3: CASANGTGNTEAFF. CDR3 DNA sequence: TGTGCTAGTGCAAACGGGACAGGGAACACTGAAGCTTTCTTT. The whole variable domain, remainder taken from reference TRBV12-5 and TRBJ1-1, is DARVTQTPRHKVTEMGQEVTMRCQPILGHNTVFWYRQTMMQGLELLAYFRNRAPLDDSGMPKDRFSAEMPDATLATLKIQPSEPRDSAVYFCASANGTGNTEAFFGQGTRLTVV.

J is TRBJ1-4 and V is TRBV5-1; TRBD1 agrees at 10 bases. The V gene's germline CDR1 is SGHRS and CDR2 YFSETQ. Unmatched junction bases numbered 6, after V lost 4 bases and J lost 6 bases. This CDR3 region has 15 residues. The CDR3 loop is CASSPRQGADEKLFF. In DNA form, the CDR3 reads TGCGCCAGCAGCCCCCGACAGGGGGCCGATGAAAAACTGTTTTTT.

V is TRBV2 and J is TRBJ1-4; D is uncertain. The length of the CDR3 is 14 residues. Trimming pared 0 bases from V and 7 bases from J, leaving 9 bases between. The germline V gene has CDR1 SNHLY and CDR2 FYNNEI. The chain's CDR3 is CASSEALGGEKLFF. The CDR3 DNA is TGTGCCAGCAGTGAAGCGCTCGGTGGTGAAAAACTGTTTTTT.